This is a list of T cell receptor beta chains from one sample in a study of blood T cell repertoires in COVID-19. The assay was immunoSEQ multiplex PCR, and TCRdb's table has in-frame clones only and misses some. The data show more than 85,000 clones, with roughly 80% seen just once and 16% held by the top ten. The specimen was peripheral blood. The receptors shown here come from a woman aged 55 to 70 with acute or convalescent COVID-19. Both conserved end residues are trimmed from each CDR3.

J,V,CDR3
TRBJ2-7,TRBV3-1/TRBV3-2,ASSQTGAEQY
TRBJ2-4,TRBV6-2/TRBV6-3,ASSYGAAKAENIQY
TRBJ1-3,TRBV5-6,ASSLVTGGNTIY
TRBJ1-3,TRBV28,ASSLVPPDRDSSGNTIY
TRBJ1-5,TRBV6-5,ASSPYRVAQPQH
TRBJ1-2,TRBV12-3/TRBV12-4,ASSRDRVYGYT
TRBJ1-1,TRBV27,ASTRQGDTEAF
TRBJ1-1,TRBV7-9,ASSPGRRRTEAF
TRBJ2-7,TRBV3-1/TRBV3-2,ASSQACDRLSYEQY
TRBJ1-2,TRBV5-4,ASSLGTVNYGYT
TRBJ2-1,TRBV5-4,ASSLLFSSYNEQF
TRBJ2-7,TRBV5-1,ASSLGGGHFYEQY
TRBJ2-7,TRBV28,ASRRQGLAYEQY
TRBJ2-5,TRBV4-1,ASSQDASWWGQGQETQY
TRBJ2-2,TRBV11-3,ASKKSDREPYANTGELF
TRBJ1-2,TRBV27,ASGNLGVTASYGYT
TRBJ1-1,TRBV5-1,ASRAGGENTEAF
TRBJ1-5,TRBV4-1,ASSPTSGDRNQPQH
TRBJ1-1,TRBV4-2,ASSAILRQGAEAF
TRBJ1-4,TRBV5-1,ASSLFSTTNEKLF
TRBJ1-1,TRBV6-6,ASGRNLDTEAF
TRBJ2-7,TRBV9,ASSLGTSLSYEQY
TRBJ2-1,TRBV7-2,ASGRTSGNNEQF
TRBJ1-2,TRBV29-1,SAHGTDYGYT
TRBJ1-5,TRBV21-1,ASSKYRAGSNQPQH
TRBJ2-1,TRBV7-2,ASSLSTSGGEQF
TRBJ2-5,TRBV10-2,ASRGTSGAQETQY
TRBJ1-1,TRBV11-2,ASSHRVANTEAF
TRBJ1-1,TRBV18,ASSPGMNTEAF
TRBJ2-7,TRBV9,ASSVEQAATYEQY
TRBJ2-1,TRBV12-5,ASARGGNDNEQF
TRBJ1-5,TRBV4-2,ASSQGTGSNQPQH
TRBJ2-3,TRBV13,ASSFLTSGVLSTDTQY
TRBJ2-5,TRBV7-3,ASSLLADLDQETQY
TRBJ1-4,TRBV19,ASSMNRGNEKLF
TRBJ2-1,TRBV9,ASSAGTGGNEQF
TRBJ1-5,TRBV3-1/TRBV3-2,ASSSAYSNQPQH
TRBJ2-3,TRBV10-3,AIGFGAGGTDTQY
TRBJ1-1,TRBV28,ASSFGNRGTEAF
TRBJ1-2,TRBV6-6,ASSDTGNYGYT
TRBJ1-4,TRBV7-9,ASSLDRVEKLF
TRBJ1-1,TRBV4-2,ASSQLLGGRGNTEAF
TRBJ1-1,TRBV4-3,ASSQGRARQPNTEAF
TRBJ2-7,TRBV27,ASSPQPLEGFSYEQY
TRBJ1-2,TRBV6-1,ASSETGSPWGYT
TRBJ2-1,TRBV6-4,ASSDSGRVQF
TRBJ1-2,TRBV5-1,ASSSQGNTNYGYT
TRBJ2-1,TRBV18,ASSPGTGDNEQF
TRBJ1-3,TRBV28,ASTGAGGALSGNTIY
TRBJ2-2,TRBV27,ASSSYPLTYANTGELF
TRBJ1-3,TRBV2,ASSDGGISGNTIY
TRBJ1-2,TRBV5-3,ARSAGRSTDGYT
TRBJ1-5,TRBV12-5,ASVTGQGLLQPQH